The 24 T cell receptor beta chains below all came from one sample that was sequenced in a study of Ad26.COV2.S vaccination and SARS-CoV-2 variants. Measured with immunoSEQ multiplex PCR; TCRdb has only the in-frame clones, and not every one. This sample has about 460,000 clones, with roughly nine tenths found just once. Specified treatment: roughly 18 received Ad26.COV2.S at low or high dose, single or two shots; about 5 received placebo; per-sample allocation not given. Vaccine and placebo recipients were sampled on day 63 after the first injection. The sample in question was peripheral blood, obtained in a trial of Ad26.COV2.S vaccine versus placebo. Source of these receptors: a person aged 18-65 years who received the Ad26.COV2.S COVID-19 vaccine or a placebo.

CDR3 amino acids: CASRPQDTGELFF. CDR3 bases: TGTGCCAGCAGGCCTCAGGACACCGGGGAGCTGTTTTTT. The chain links TRBV14 to TRBJ2-2; D gene uncertain. Trimming pared 6 bases from V and 3 bases from J, leaving 8 bases between. From germline, CDR1 is SGHDN and CDR2 FVKESK. The CDR3 spans 13 residues. Full variable domain (rest looked up from reference TRBV14 and TRBJ2-2): EAGVTQFPSHSVIEKGQTVTLRCDPISGHDNLYWYRRVMGKEIKFLLHFVKESKQDESGMPNNRFLAERTGGTYSTLKVQPAELEDSGVYFCASRPQDTGELFFGEGSRLTVL.

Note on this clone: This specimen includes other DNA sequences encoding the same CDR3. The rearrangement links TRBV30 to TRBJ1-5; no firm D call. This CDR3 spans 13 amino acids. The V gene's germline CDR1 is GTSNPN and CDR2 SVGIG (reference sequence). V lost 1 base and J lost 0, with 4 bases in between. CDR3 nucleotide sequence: TGTGCCTGGAGTGAAAATAGCAATCAGCCCCAGCATTTT. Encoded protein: CAWSENSNQPQHF.

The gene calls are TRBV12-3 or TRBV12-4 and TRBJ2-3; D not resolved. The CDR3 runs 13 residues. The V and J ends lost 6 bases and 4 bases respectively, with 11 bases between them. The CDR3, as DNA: TGTGCCAGCAGCCGCCCTCGGGCAGATACGCAGTATTTT. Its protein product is CASSRPRADTQYF.

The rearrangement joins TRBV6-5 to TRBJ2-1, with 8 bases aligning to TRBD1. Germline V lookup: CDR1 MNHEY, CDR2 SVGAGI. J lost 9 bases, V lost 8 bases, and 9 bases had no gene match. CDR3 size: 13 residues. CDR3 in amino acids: CASGQGVVVEQFF. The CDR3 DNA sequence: TGTGCCAGCGGACAGGGAGTAGTAGTTGAGCAGTTCTTC.

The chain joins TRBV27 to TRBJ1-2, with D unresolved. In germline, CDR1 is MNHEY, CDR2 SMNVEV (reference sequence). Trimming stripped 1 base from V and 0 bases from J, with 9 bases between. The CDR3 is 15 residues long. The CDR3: CASSLFPDTNYGYTF. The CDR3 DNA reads TGTGCCAGCAGTTTATTCCCGGATACTAACTATGGCTACACCTTC.

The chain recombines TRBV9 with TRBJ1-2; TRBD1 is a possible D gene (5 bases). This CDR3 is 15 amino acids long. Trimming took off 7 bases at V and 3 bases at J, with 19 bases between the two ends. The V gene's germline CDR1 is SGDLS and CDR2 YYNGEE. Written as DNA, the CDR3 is TGTGCCAGCTCCCGAACCGACGGCAGGGACTATGGCTACACCTTC. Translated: CASSRTDGRDYGYTF.

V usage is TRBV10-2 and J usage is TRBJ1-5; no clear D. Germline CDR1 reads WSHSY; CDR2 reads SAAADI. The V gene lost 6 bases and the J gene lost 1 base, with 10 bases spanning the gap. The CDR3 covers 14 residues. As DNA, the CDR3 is TGCGCCAGCAGGGGAATGGGGAGCAATCAGCCCCAGCATTTT. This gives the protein CASRGMGSNQPQHF.

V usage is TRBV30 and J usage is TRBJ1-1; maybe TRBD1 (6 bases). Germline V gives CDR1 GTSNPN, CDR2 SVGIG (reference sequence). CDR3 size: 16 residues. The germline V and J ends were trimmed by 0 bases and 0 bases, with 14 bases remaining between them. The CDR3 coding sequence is TGTGCCTGGAGTGTACGTACAGGGTTGGTGAACACTGAAGCTTTCTTT. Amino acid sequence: CAWSVRTGLVNTEAFF.

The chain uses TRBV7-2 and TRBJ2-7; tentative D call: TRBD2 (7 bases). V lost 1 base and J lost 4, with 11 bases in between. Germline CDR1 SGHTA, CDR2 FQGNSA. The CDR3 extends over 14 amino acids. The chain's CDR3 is CASSLEGGVYEQYF. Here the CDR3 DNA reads TGTGCCAGCAGCTTAGAGGGGGGGGTATACGAGCAGTACTTC.

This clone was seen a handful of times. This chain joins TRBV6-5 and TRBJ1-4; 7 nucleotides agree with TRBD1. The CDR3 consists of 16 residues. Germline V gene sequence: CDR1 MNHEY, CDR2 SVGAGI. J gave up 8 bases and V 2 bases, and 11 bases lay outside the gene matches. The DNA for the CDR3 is TGTGCCAGCAGTTACGGAAAGACAGGGATAGGAGAAAAACTGTTTTTT. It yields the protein CASSYGKTGIGEKLFF.

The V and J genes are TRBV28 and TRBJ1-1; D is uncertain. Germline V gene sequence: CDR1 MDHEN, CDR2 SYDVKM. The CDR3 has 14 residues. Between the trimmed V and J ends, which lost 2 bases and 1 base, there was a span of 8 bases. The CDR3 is CASSLADRNTEAFF. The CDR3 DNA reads TGTGCCAGCAGTTTAGCGGACCGGAACACTGAAGCTTTCTTT.

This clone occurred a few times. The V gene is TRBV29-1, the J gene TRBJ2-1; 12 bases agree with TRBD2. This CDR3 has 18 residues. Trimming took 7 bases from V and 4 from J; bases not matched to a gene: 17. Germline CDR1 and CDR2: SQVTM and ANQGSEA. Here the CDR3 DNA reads TGCAGCGCTGCCGGGACTAGCGGGCATAGTACTTTTTACAATGAGCAGTTCTTC. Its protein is CSAAGTSGHSTFYNEQFF.

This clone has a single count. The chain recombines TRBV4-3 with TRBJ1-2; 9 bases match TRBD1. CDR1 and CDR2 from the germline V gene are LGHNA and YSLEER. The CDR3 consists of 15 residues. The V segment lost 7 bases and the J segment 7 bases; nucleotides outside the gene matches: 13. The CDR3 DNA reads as TGCGCCAGCAACCACCGGGACAGGGTAATGGGTGGCTACACCTTC. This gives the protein CASNHRDRVMGGYTF.

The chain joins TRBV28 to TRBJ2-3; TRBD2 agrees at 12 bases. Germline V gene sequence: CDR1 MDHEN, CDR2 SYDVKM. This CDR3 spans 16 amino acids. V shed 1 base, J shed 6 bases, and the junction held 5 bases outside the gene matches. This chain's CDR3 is CASSLSSGRALDTQYF. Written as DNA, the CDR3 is TGTGCCAGCAGTTTATCTAGCGGGAGGGCCTTGGATACGCAGTATTTT.

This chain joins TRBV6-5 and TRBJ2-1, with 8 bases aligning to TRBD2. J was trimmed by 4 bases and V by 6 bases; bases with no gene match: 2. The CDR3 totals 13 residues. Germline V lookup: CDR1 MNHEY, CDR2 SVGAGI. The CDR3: CASRRLAYNEQFF. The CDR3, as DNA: TGTGCCAGCAGGCGACTAGCGTACAATGAGCAGTTCTTC.

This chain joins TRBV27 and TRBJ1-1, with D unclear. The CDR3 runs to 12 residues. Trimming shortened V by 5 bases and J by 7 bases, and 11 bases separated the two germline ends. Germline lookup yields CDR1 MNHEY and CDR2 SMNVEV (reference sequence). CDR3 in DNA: TGTGCCAGCAGTCCGGGAGGCGGTGAAGCTTTCTTT. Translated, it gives CASSPGGGEAFF.

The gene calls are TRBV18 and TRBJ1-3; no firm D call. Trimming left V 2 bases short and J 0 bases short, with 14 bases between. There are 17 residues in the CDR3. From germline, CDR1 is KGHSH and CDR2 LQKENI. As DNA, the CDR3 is TGTGCCAGCTCACCATTTAGCGCGGGCCTCTCTGGAAACACCATATATTTT. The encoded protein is CASSPFSAGLSGNTIYF. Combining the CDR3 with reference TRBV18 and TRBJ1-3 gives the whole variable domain NAGVMQNPRHLVRRRGQEARLRCSPMKGHSHVYWYRQLPEEGLKFMVYLQKENIIDESGMPKERFSAEFPKEGPSILRIQQVVRGDSAAYFCASSPFSAGLSGNTIYFGEGSWLTVV.

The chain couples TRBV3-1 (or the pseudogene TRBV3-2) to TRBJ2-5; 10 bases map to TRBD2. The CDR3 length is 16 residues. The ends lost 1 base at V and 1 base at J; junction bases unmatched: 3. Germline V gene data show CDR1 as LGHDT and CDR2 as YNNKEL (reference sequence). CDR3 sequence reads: CASSQGTSGAQETQYF. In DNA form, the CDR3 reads TGTGCCAGCAGCCAAGGGACTAGCGGCGCCCAAGAGACCCAGTACTTC.

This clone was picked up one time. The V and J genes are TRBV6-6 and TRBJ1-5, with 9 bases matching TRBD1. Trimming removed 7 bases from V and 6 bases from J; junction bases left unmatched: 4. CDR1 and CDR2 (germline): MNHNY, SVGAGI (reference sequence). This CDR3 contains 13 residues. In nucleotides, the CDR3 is TGTGCCAGCACCACAGGGGGCGGTCAGCCCCAGCATTTT. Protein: CASTTGGGQPQHF.

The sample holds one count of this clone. CDR3 loop: CASSQRVFVDRDDEQFF. In DNA form, the CDR3 reads TGCGCCAGCAGCCAAAGGGTCTTTGTGGACAGGGATGATGAGCAGTTCTTC. J is TRBJ2-1 and V is TRBV4-3; 8 nucleotides align to TRBD1. The CDR3 covers 17 residues. The trim removed 2 bases at V and 8 bases at J, leaving 14 bases unmatched. CDR1 is LGHNA, CDR2 YSLEER, per germline.

The CDR3 region has the DNA TGTGCCAGCAGTTACCAAGGGGACGTTGGCCATGAAAAACTGTTTTTT. Its protein is CASSYQGDVGHEKLFF. The rearrangement uses TRBV6-5 and TRBJ1-4; possible D gene TRBD1, 5 bases. Per germline, CDR1 MNHEY and CDR2 SVGAGI. This CDR3 has 16 amino acids. V was trimmed by 2 bases and J by 6 bases, leaving 16 bases between them.

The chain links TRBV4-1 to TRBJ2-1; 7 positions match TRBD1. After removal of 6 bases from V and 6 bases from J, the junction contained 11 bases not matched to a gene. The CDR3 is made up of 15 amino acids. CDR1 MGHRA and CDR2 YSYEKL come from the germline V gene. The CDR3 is CASRPTTGHPNEQFF. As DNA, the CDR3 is TGCGCCAGCAGACCCACGACAGGGCACCCCAATGAGCAGTTCTTC.

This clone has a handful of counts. The CDR3 protein is CASSSGTGTEAFF. Here the CDR3 DNA reads TGCGCCAGCAGCTCCGGGACAGGGACTGAAGCTTTCTTT. The J gene is TRBJ1-1, the V gene TRBV5-1, with 9 bases that match TRBD1. The trim removed 3 bases at V and 5 bases at J, leaving 2 bases unmatched. The CDR3 contains 13 residues. CDR1 and CDR2 from the germline V gene are SGHRS and YFSETQ.

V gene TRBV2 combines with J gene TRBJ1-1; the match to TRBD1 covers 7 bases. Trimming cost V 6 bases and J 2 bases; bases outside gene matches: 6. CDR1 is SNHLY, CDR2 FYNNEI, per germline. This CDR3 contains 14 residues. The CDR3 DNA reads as TGTGCCAGCAGAGACCGGGACAGCAACACTGAAGCTTTCTTT. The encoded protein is CASRDRDSNTEAFF.